These T cell receptor beta chains were read from a single sample in a study of T cells in Graves' hyperthyroidism and ophthalmopathy. TCRdb re-called the multiplex PCR reads through MiXCR, storing one row per CDR3 protein. Of about 500,000 distinct CDR3 sequences in the sample, about 16% were seen once. The sequencing input was blood. These receptors all come from a woman in her twenties or thirties with Graves' ophthalmopathy. The conserved cysteine and the conserved F or W are not part of the CDR3 here. Clone size is given for some rows only: seen once, a few or many times, or a class if the clone is expanded.

j_gene: TRBJ2-1
v_gene: TRBV7-8
abundance: NA
len: 12
CDR3aa: ASSINLDRYEQF

j_gene: TRBJ2-3
v_gene: TRBV7-2
abundance: many
len: 14
CDR3aa: ASSLESDGSWDTQY

j_gene: TRBJ1-2
v_gene: TRBV20-1
abundance: few
len: 13
CDR3aa: SARGQKNPNYGYT

j_gene: TRBJ2-7
v_gene: TRBV5-1
abundance: NA
len: 13
CDR3aa: ASEEGGTPRMVQY

j_gene: TRBJ2-5
v_gene: TRBV20-1
abundance: few
len: 15
CDR3aa: SARDLATSGIKETQY

j_gene: TRBJ1-6
v_gene: TRBV6-1
abundance: NA
len: 11
CDR3aa: ASKEGALSPLH

j_gene: TRBJ2-3
v_gene: TRBV20-1
abundance: many
len: 10
CDR3aa: SGLANTDTQY

j_gene: TRBJ1-3
v_gene: TRBV14
abundance: NA
len: 12
CDR3aa: ASSQELKGNTIY

j_gene: TRBJ1-1
v_gene: TRBV12-3/TRBV12-4
abundance: many
len: 12
CDR3aa: ASSLEGPNTEAF

j_gene: TRBJ2-7
v_gene: TRBV20-1
abundance: NA
len: 13
CDR3aa: SAREKSRDSYEQY

j_gene: TRBJ1-2
v_gene: TRBV10-3
abundance: many
len: 12
CDR3aa: AISLRTDTYGYT

j_gene: TRBJ1-5
v_gene: TRBV20-1
abundance: few
len: 13
CDR3aa: SALGRLYSNQPQH

j_gene: TRBJ2-7
v_gene: TRBV11-2
abundance: NA
len: 12
CDR3aa: ASSFQGGGYEQY

j_gene: TRBJ2-2
v_gene: TRBV6-1
abundance: few
len: 15
CDR3aa: ASSYFMASGTTGELF

j_gene: TRBJ2-1
v_gene: TRBV6-2/TRBV6-3
abundance: NA
len: 17
CDR3aa: ASSPAGLAGFFSYNEQF

j_gene: TRBJ2-2
v_gene: TRBV9
abundance: few
len: 16
CDR3aa: ASSPSPRGAGSTGELF

j_gene: TRBJ1-1
v_gene: TRBV29-1
abundance: NA
len: 10
CDR3aa: SGGQPGTEAF

j_gene: TRBJ2-7
v_gene: TRBV5-1
abundance: many
len: 12
CDR3aa: ASSYIAGADEQY

j_gene: TRBJ1-5
v_gene: TRBV19
abundance: few
len: 14
CDR3aa: ASSLMSGGYNQPQH

j_gene: TRBJ2-7
v_gene: TRBV19
abundance: NA
len: 12
CDR3aa: ASSIGAETYEQY

j_gene: TRBJ1-3
v_gene: TRBV25-1
abundance: NA
len: 12
CDR3aa: ASSPPRGGNTIY

j_gene: TRBJ1-3
v_gene: TRBV5-1
abundance: NA
len: 13
CDR3aa: ASNLDSSSGNTIY

j_gene: TRBJ1-6
v_gene: TRBV15
abundance: NA
len: 12
CDR3aa: ATSEGRPSSPLH

j_gene: TRBJ2-7
v_gene: TRBV19
abundance: NA
len: 12
CDR3aa: ASSRPSHSYEQY

j_gene: TRBJ2-7
v_gene: TRBV3-1
abundance: many
len: 13
CDR3aa: ASSPSSGRLNEQY

j_gene: TRBJ2-4
v_gene: TRBV6-1
abundance: NA
len: 12
CDR3aa: ASREGTTKTIQY

j_gene: TRBJ2-2
v_gene: TRBV20-1
abundance: many
len: 10
CDR3aa: SAGEAGGELF

j_gene: TRBJ2-7
v_gene: TRBV12-3/TRBV12-4
abundance: few
len: 11
CDR3aa: ASRPGRMLEQY

j_gene: TRBJ2-7
v_gene: TRBV28
abundance: many
len: 11
CDR3aa: ASSLGGFYEQY

j_gene: TRBJ2-7
v_gene: TRBV5-1
abundance: NA
len: 12
CDR3aa: ASSFQETWGEQY

j_gene: TRBJ2-3
v_gene: TRBV6-2/TRBV6-3
abundance: NA
len: 13
CDR3aa: ASSQGGLSEDTQY

j_gene: TRBJ2-7
v_gene: TRBV29-1
abundance: many
len: 11
CDR3aa: SAGRTGVPEQY

j_gene: TRBJ2-5
v_gene: TRBV30
abundance: many
len: 12
CDR3aa: AWNPDRGGETQY

j_gene: TRBJ2-2
v_gene: TRBV28
abundance: few
len: 11
CDR3aa: ASSPYGAGELF

j_gene: TRBJ1-4
v_gene: TRBV5-1
abundance: many
len: 11
CDR3aa: ASRVRDNEKLF

j_gene: TRBJ2-6
v_gene: TRBV19
abundance: few
len: 13
CDR3aa: ASTRANYGANVLT

j_gene: TRBJ2-1
v_gene: TRBV6-1
abundance: few
len: 11
CDR3aa: ASRTGGYNGQF

j_gene: TRBJ2-3
v_gene: TRBV15
abundance: few
len: 12
CDR3aa: ATSWSGRGDTQY

j_gene: TRBJ2-3
v_gene: TRBV5-1
abundance: NA
len: 15
CDR3aa: ASSSEDSGTGTDTQY

j_gene: TRBJ2-1
v_gene: TRBV24-1
abundance: many
len: 14
CDR3aa: ATSDLGERPNSEQF

j_gene: TRBJ2-2
v_gene: TRBV10-3
abundance: few
len: 15
CDR3aa: AISESGASGSRGELF

j_gene: TRBJ2-1
v_gene: TRBV7-2
abundance: many
len: 12
CDR3aa: ASSLGHGNNEQF

j_gene: TRBJ1-1
v_gene: TRBV4-3
abundance: NA
len: 14
CDR3aa: ASSQDPGRLNTEAF

j_gene: TRBJ1-6
v_gene: TRBV2
abundance: many
len: 12
CDR3aa: ASRQQGAGSPLH

j_gene: TRBJ2-7
v_gene: TRBV7-8
abundance: NA
len: 10
CDR3aa: ASSFHRVEQY

j_gene: TRBJ2-7
v_gene: TRBV7-2
abundance: many
len: 12
CDR3aa: ASSLGGRSYEQY

j_gene: TRBJ2-7
v_gene: TRBV28
abundance: NA
len: 11
CDR3aa: ASSVSSSYEQY

j_gene: TRBJ2-5
v_gene: TRBV7-9
abundance: NA
len: 19
CDR3aa: ASSLALGRGLESRYQETQY